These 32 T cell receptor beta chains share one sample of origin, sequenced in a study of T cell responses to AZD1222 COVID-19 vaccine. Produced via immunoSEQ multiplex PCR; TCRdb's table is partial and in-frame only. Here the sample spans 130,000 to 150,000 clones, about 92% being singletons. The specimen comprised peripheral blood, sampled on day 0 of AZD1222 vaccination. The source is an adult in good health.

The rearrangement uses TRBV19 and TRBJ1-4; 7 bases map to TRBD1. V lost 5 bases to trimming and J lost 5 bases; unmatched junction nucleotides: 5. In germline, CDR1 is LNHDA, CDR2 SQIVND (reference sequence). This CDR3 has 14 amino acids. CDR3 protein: CASSADRLNEKLFF. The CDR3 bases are TGTGCCAGTAGTGCGGACAGGTTAAATGAAAAACTGTTTTTT.

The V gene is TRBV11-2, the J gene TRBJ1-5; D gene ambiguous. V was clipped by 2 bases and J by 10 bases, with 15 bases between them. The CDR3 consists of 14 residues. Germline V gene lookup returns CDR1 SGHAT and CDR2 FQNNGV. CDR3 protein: CASSLSAGDKPQHF. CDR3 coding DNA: TGTGCCAGCAGCTTATCGGCCGGGGATAAACCCCAGCATTTT.

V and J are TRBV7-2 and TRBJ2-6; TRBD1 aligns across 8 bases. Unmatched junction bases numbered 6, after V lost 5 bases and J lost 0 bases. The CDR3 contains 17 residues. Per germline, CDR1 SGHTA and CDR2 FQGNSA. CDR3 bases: TGTGCCAGCAGCCCCCAGGGGGCGTTCTCTGGGGCCAACGTCCTGACTTTC. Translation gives CASSPQGAFSGANVLTF.

The chain's CDR3 is CASSLNGQKNTEAFF. CDR3 DNA: TGTGCCAGCAGCTTAAACGGACAGAAGAACACTGAAGCTTTCTTT. This chain links TRBV7-6 with TRBJ1-1; TRBD1 might be the D (6 bases). The CDR3 spans 15 residues. Trimming cost V 2 bases and J 1 base, with 11 bases left between them. Germline V gives CDR1 SGHVS, CDR2 FNYEAQ. Variable domain in full (rest from reference TRBV7-6 and TRBJ1-1): GAGVSQSPRYKVTKRGQDVALRCDPISGHVSLYWYRQALGQGPEFLTYFNYEAQQDKSGLPNDRFSAERPEGSISTLTIQRTEQRDSAMYRCASSLNGQKNTEAFFGQGTRLTVV.

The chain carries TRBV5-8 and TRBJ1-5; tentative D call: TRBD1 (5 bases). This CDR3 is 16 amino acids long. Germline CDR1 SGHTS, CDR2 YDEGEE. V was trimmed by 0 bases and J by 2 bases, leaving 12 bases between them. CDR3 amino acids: CASSLGSGTGNQPQHF. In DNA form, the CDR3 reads TGTGCCAGCAGCTTGGGGTCCGGGACCGGCAATCAGCCCCAGCATTTT.

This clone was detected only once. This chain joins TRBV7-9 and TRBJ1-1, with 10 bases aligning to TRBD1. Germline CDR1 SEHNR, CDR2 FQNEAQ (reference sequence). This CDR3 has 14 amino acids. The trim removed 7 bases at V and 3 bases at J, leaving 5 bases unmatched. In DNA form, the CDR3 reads TGTGCCAGCAACCGACAGGGGGCGGACACTGAAGCTTTCTTT. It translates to CASNRQGADTEAFF.

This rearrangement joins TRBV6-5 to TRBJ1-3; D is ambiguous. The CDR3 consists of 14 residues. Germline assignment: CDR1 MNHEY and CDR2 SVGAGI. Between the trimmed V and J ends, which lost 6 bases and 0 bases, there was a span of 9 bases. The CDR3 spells CASSRLSSGNTIYF. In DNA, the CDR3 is TGTGCCAGCAGCCGCTTAAGCTCTGGAAACACCATATATTTT.

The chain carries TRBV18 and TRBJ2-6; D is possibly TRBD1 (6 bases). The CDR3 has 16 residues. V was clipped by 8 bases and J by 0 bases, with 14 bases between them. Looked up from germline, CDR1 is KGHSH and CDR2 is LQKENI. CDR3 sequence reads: CASHANRDSGANVLTF. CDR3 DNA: TGTGCCAGCCACGCCAACAGGGACTCTGGGGCCAACGTCCTGACTTTC. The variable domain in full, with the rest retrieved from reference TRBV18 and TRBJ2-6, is NAGVMQNPRHLVRRRGQEARLRCSPMKGHSHVYWYRQLPEEGLKFMVYLQKENIIDESGMPKERFSAEFPKEGPSILRIQQVVRGDSAAYFCASHANRDSGANVLTFGAGSRLTVL.

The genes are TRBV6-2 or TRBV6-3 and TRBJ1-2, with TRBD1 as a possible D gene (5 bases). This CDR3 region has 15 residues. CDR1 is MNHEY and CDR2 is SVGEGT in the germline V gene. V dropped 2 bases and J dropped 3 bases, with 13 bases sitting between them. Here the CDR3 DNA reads TGTGCCAGCAGTTACCCCGGCGTAGGGGACTATGGCTACACCTTC. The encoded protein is CASSYPGVGDYGYTF.

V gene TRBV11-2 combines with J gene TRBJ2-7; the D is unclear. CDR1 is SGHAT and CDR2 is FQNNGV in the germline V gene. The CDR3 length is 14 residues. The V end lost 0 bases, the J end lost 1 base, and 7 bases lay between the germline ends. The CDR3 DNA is TGTGCCAGCAGCTTAGATTGGGGATCCTACGAGCAGTACTTC. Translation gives CASSLDWGSYEQYF.

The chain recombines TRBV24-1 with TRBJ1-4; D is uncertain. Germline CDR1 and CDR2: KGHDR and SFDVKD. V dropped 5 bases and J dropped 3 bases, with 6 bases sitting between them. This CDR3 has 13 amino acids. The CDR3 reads CATSGGPNEKLFF. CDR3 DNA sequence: TGTGCCACCAGTGGTGGCCCTAATGAAAAACTGTTTTTT.

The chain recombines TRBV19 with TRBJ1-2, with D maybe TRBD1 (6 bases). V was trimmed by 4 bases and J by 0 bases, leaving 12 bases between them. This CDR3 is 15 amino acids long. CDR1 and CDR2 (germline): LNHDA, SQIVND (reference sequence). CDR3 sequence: CASSTKTGPNYGYTF. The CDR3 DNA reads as TGTGCCAGTAGTACTAAGACAGGTCCTAACTATGGCTACACCTTC.

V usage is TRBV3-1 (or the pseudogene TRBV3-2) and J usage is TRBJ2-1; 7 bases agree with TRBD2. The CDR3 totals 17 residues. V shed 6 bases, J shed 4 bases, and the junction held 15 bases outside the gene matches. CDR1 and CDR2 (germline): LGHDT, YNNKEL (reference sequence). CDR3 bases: TGTGCCAGCAGTCCCAGCCGACTAGCAGGTAATTACAATGAGCAGTTCTTC. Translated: CASSPSRLAGNYNEQFF.

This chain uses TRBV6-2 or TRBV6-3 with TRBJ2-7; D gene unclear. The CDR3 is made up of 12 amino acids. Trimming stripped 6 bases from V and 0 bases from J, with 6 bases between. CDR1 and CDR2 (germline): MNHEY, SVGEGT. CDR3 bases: TGTGCCAGCAGCATGACCTCCTACGAGCAGTACTTC. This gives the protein CASSMTSYEQYF.

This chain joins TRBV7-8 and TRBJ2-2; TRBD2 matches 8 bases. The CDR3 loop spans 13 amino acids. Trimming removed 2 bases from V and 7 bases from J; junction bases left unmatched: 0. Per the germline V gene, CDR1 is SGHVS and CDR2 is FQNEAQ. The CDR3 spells CASSLREGGELFF. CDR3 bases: TGTGCCAGCAGCTTACGGGAGGGCGGGGAGCTGTTTTTT.

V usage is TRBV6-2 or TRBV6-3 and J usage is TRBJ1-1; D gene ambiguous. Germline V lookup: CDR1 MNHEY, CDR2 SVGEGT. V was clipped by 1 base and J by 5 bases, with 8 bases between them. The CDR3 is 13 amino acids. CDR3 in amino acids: CASSYFQWTEAFF. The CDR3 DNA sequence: TGTGCCAGCAGTTACTTCCAGTGGACTGAAGCTTTCTTT.

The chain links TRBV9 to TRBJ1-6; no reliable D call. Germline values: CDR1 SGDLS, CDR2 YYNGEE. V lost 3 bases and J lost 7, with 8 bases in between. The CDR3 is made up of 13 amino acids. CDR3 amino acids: CASSERENSPLHF. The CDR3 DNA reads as TGTGCCAGCAGCGAAAGGGAGAATTCACCCCTCCACTTT.

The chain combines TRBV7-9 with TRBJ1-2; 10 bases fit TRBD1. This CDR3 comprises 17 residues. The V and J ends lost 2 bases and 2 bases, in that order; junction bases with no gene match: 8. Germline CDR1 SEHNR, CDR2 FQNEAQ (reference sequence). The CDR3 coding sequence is TGTGCCAGCAGCTTACCCGTGGACAGGGGGGACAACTATGGCTACACCTTC. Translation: CASSLPVDRGDNYGYTF.

The CDR3 here is CASSEKLFF. CDR3 nucleotides: TGCGCCAGCAGCGAAAAACTGTTTTTT. The chain is built from TRBV10-2 and TRBJ1-4; D not certain. The CDR3 length is 9 residues. The germline V gene has CDR1 WSHSY and CDR2 SAAADI. The V gene lost 6 bases and the J gene lost 8 bases, with 1 base spanning the gap.

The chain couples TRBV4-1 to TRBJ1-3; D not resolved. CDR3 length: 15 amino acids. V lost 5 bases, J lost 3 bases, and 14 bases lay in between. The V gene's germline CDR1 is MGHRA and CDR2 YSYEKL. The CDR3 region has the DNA TGCGCCAGCAGCTATGGACGGACGATTGGAAACACCATATATTTT. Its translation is CASSYGRTIGNTIYF.

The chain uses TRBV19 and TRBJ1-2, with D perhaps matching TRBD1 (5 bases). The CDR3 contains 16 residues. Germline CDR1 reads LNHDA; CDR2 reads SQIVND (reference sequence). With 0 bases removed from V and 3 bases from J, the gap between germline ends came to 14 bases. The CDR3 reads CASSIDRVGDDYGYTF. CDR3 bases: TGTGCCAGTAGTATAGATCGGGTAGGGGACGACTATGGCTACACCTTC.

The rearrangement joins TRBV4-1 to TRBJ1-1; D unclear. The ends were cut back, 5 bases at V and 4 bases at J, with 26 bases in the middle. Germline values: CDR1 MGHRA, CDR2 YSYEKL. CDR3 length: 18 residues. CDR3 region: CASSGRVQAPNRATEAFF. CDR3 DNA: TGCGCCAGCAGCGGAAGGGTTCAGGCTCCAAATAGGGCCACTGAAGCTTTCTTT.

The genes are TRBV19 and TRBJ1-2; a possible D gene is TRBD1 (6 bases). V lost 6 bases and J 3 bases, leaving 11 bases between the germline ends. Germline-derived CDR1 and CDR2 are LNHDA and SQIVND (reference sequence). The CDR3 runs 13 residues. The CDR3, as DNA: TGTGCCAGTAGCCAGCCAGGGGACTATGGCTACACCTTC. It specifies CASSQPGDYGYTF.

CDR3 DNA: TGTGCCAGCAGGGAGACAGGGGCCCCCTTCGGCACTGAAGCTTTCTTT. It specifies CASRETGAPFGTEAFF. The chain recombines TRBV7-9 with TRBJ1-1; 8 nucleotides agree with TRBD1. V dropped 6 bases and J dropped 4; count of bases not matched to a gene: 13. Germline values: CDR1 SEHNR, CDR2 FQNEAQ (reference sequence). The CDR3 has 16 residues.

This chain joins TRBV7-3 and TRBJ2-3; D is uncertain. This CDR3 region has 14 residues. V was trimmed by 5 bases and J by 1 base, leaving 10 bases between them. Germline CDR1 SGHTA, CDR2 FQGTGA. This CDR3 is CASSRTMGTDTQYF. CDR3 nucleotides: TGTGCCAGCAGCCGTACAATGGGCACAGATACGCAGTATTTT.

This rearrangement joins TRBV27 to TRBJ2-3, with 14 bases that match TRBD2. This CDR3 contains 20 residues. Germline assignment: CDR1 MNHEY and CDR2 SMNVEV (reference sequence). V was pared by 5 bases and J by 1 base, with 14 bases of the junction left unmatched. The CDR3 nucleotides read TGTGCCAGCAGTCGAAGGACTAGCGGGAGGCACCTTGGGGGCACAGATACGCAGTATTTT. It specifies CASSRRTSGRHLGGTDTQYF.

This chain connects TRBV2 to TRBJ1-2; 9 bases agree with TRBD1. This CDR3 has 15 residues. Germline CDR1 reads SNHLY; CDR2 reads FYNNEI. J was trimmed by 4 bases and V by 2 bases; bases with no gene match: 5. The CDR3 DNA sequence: TGTGCCAGCAGTGAAACAGGGACAGGGACCTATGGCTACACCTTC. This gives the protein CASSETGTGTYGYTF.

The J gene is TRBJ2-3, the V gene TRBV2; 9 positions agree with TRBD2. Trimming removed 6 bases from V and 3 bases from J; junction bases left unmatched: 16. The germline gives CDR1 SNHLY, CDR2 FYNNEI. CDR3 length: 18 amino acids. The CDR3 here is CASRRGGGGEARTDTQYF. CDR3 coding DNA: TGTGCCAGCAGAAGGGGCGGCGGGGGGGAAGCAAGGACAGATACGCAGTATTTT.

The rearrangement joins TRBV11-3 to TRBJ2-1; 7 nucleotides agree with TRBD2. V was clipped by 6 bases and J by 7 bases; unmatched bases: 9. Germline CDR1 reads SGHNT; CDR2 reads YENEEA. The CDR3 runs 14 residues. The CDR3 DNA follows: TGTGCCAGCAGTATCCGGGAGGAAGGGAATGAGCAGTTCTTC. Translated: CASSIREEGNEQFF.

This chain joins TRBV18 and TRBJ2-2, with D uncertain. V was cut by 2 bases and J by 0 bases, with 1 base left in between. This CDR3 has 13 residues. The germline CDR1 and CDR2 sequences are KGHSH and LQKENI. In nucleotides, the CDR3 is TGTGCCAGCTCACCAGCGAACACCGGGGAGCTGTTTTTT. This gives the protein CASSPANTGELFF.

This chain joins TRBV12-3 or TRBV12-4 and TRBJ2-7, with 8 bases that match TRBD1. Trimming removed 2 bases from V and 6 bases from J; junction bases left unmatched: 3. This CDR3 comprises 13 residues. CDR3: CASSLQGASEQYF. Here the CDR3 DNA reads TGTGCCAGCAGTTTACAGGGGGCCAGCGAGCAGTACTTC.

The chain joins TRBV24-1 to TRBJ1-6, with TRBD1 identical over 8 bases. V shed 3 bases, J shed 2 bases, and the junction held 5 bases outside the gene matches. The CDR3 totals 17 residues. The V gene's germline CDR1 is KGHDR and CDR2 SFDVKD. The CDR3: CATSDETGEAYNSPLHF. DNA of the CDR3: TGTGCCACCAGTGATGAGACAGGGGAGGCCTATAATTCACCCCTCCACTTT.